This is a list of T cell receptor beta chains from one sample in a study of CD8 T cells in Susac syndrome. TCRdb re-analysed the immunoSEQ multiplex PCR reads in MiXCR, keeping a single row per CDR3 protein. The sample yields fewer than 35,000 distinct CDR3 sequences, around 94% seen once. Sequenced sample: CD8+ T cells from PBMCs. The receptors were sampled from a human donor in good health. The CDR3 runs from the conserved cysteine through the conserved F or W. Fields, in order: D gene, J gene, V gene, clone size, CDR3 protein, CDR3 DNA. D genes are given only for firm matches. Only some rows state a clone size, as once, few, many or a class for expanded clones.

. TRBJ1-2 TRBV7-2 once CASSARGDYGYTF TGTGCCAGCAGCGCTCGGGGGGACTATGGCTACACCTTC
TRBD1 TRBJ1-2 TRBV5-1 . CASSLESGTAVYGYTF TGCGCCAGCAGCTTGGAGTCGGGGACAGCCGTCTATGGCTACACCTTC
TRBD2 TRBJ2-7 TRBV6-2/TRBV6-3 . CASSYSGTSSYEQYF TGTGCCAGCAGTTACTCGGGGACTAGTAGCTACGAGCAGTACTTC
. TRBJ1-1 TRBV12-3/TRBV12-4 . CASSLGETEAFF TGTGCCAGCAGTTTAGGGGAAACTGAAGCTTTCTTT
. TRBJ2-2 TRBV5-1 . CASSRSDNPGTGELFF TGCGCCAGCAGCCGATCAGACAACCCGGGGACCGGGGAGCTGTTTTTT
TRBD2 TRBJ2-3 TRBV27 . CASSPGLGFTGTDTQYF TGTGCCAGCAGTCCGGGACTAGGATTCACCGGCACAGATACGCAGTATTTT
. TRBJ2-3 TRBV12-3/TRBV12-4 . CASSLLLLQYF TGTGCCAGCAGTTTACTGTTGCTCCAGTATTTT
TRBD1 TRBJ1-1 TRBV12-3/TRBV12-4 . CASTFGDSEAFF TGTGCCAGCACCTTCGGGGACAGTGAAGCTTTCTTT
TRBD2 TRBJ2-3 TRBV7-6 . CASSLGTSSDTQYF TGTGCCAGCAGCTTAGGGACTAGCTCAGATACGCAGTATTTT
. TRBJ2-1 TRBV11-2 . CASSFTPTNNEQFF TGTGCCAGCAGCTTCACACCGACAAACAATGAGCAGTTCTTC
. TRBJ2-2 TRBV27 . CASSLGVPGEPFF TGTGCCAGCAGTTTGGGGGTTCCCGGGGAGCCGTTTTTT
TRBD1 TRBJ1-5 TRBV4-2 . CASSQDRGSQPQHF TGTGCCAGCAGCCAAGACAGGGGGTCACAGCCCCAGCATTTT
. TRBJ2-7 TRBV7-6 . CASSPMTDSYEQYF TGTGCCAGCAGCCCGATGACAGATTCCTACGAGCAGTACTTC
. TRBJ2-3 TRBV7-9 . CAIEGSHEILTDTQYF TGTGCCATCGAGGGGTCCCACGAGATCCTCACAGATACGCAGTATTTT
. TRBJ2-1 TRBV5-6 once CASSSGHPSNEQFF TGTGCCAGCAGCTCCGGACACCCTAGTAATGAGCAGTTCTTC
. TRBJ2-6 TRBV6-1 . CASSTGLSGANVLTF TGTGCCAGCAGTACAGGGCTCTCTGGGGCCAACGTCCTGACTTTC
TRBD1 TRBJ1-1 TRBV5-1 . CASWDRAPNTEAFF TGCGCCAGTTGGGACAGGGCCCCGAACACTGAAGCTTTCTTT
TRBD1 TRBJ2-7 TRBV2 once CASSHPGQGIGYEQYF TGTGCCAGCAGCCACCCGGGACAGGGGATCGGTTACGAGCAGTACTTC
TRBD2 TRBJ2-2 TRBV12-3/TRBV12-4 . CASSRSGGANGELFF TGTGCCAGCAGCCGTAGCGGGGGGGCTAACGGGGAGCTGTTTTTT